These 20 T cell receptor beta chains came from one sample sequenced in a study of T cell responses to AZD1222 COVID-19 vaccine. Only in-frame clones appear in the TCRdb table, and some are missing; sequencing was by immunoSEQ multiplex PCR. This table has some 160,000 clones, more than 75% appearing once. Sequenced here: peripheral blood, sampled 28 days after the second AZD1222 dose. These receptors came from an adult who received the AZD1222 COVID-19 vaccine.

The chain carries TRBV7-9 and TRBJ1-1; D possibly corresponds to TRBD1 (5 bases). Germline CDR1 and CDR2: SEHNR and FQNEAQ (reference sequence). CDR3 length: 15 amino acids. Trimming removed 3 bases from V and 1 base from J, with 12 bases in between. The CDR3 DNA is TGTGCCAGCAGCTTCCAATACGGGACGAACACTGAAGCTTTCTTT. Protein: CASSFQYGTNTEAFF. Full variable domain (outside the CDR3, taken from reference TRBV7-9 and TRBJ1-1): DTGVSQNPRHKITKRGQNVTFRCDPISEHNRLYWYRQTLGQGPEFLTYFQNEAQLEKSRLLSDRFSAERPKGSFSTLEIQRTEQGDSAMYLCASSFQYGTNTEAFFGQGTRLTVV.

CDR3 protein: CASSSRGGEGGYTF. CDR3 coding DNA: TGTGCCAGCAGCTCCCGGGGAGGGGAAGGTGGCTACACCTTC. V gene TRBV7-3 combines with J gene TRBJ1-2, with D possibly being TRBD1 (5 bases). The germline CDR1 and CDR2 sequences are SGHTA and FQGTGA. The CDR3 totals 14 residues. Trimming stripped 4 bases from V and 7 bases from J, with 16 bases between.

J is TRBJ1-1 and V is TRBV10-2; a weak D match, TRBD1 (5 bases). The CDR3 length is 13 residues. CDR1 is WSHSY and CDR2 is SAAADI in the germline V gene. Trimming stripped 3 bases from V and 5 bases from J, with 10 bases between. CDR3 DNA: TGCGCCAGCAGTGAAGGTGAGGGGACTGAAGCTTTCTTT. Amino acids: CASSEGEGTEAFF.

This chain connects TRBV20-1 to TRBJ1-3; tentative D call: TRBD1 (5 bases). Trimming took off 3 bases at V and 0 bases at J, with 9 bases between the two ends. Germline V gene lookup returns CDR1 DFQATT and CDR2 SNEGSKA (reference sequence). The CDR3 consists of 14 residues. CDR3 nucleotide sequence: TGCAGTGCTAGTCGACAGCTCTCTGGAAACACCATATATTTT. Translation gives CSASRQLSGNTIYF.

This chain links TRBV5-1 with TRBJ1-5, with 7 bases aligning to TRBD1. CDR3 length equals 16 residues. Looked up from germline, CDR1 is SGHRS and CDR2 is YFSETQ. V was pared by 4 bases and J by 7 bases, with 14 bases of the junction left unmatched. The CDR3 nucleotides read TGCGCCAGCAGCCCATCCGGGACAGCTGCAGGGCAGCCCCAGCATTTT. Its translation is CASSPSGTAAGQPQHF.

V gene TRBV18 combines with J gene TRBJ1-6; maybe TRBD1 (6 bases). The V gene's germline CDR1 is KGHSH and CDR2 LQKENI. This CDR3 has 15 residues. Trimming cost V 5 bases and J 4 bases, with 12 bases left between them. The CDR3: CASSGPGQYNSPLHF. CDR3 bases: TGTGCCAGCTCAGGCCCGGGACAATATAATTCACCCCTCCACTTT. Complete variable domain (other parts from reference TRBV18 and TRBJ1-6): NAGVMQNPRHLVRRRGQEARLRCSPMKGHSHVYWYRQLPEEGLKFMVYLQKENIIDESGMPKERFSAEFPKEGPSILRIQQVVRGDSAAYFCASSGPGQYNSPLHFGNGTRLTVT.

The chain links TRBV2 to TRBJ1-4, with 7 positions matching TRBD1. The CDR3 totals 14 residues. The V gene end was trimmed by 4 bases and the J gene end by 5 bases; junction bases not matched to a gene: 4. Germline V gives CDR1 SNHLY, CDR2 FYNNEI. The CDR3 DNA sequence: TGTGCCAGCAGTGTGGACAGGTCAAATGAAAAACTGTTTTTT. Translating gives CASSVDRSNEKLFF.

The chain joins TRBV19 to TRBJ1-1; D call uncertain. CDR1 is LNHDA, CDR2 SQIVND, per germline (reference sequence). This CDR3 has 14 residues. V shed 7 bases and J shed 0 bases, with 12 bases lying between them. The CDR3, as DNA: TGTGCCAGTAAGGTCGAGAGGATGAACACTGAAGCTTTCTTT. This translates into CASKVERMNTEAFF. Filled out from reference TRBV19 and TRBJ1-1, the complete variable domain reads DGGITQSPKYLFRKEGQNVTLSCEQNLNHDAMYWYRQDPGQGLRLIYYSQIVNDFQKGDIAEGYSVSREKKESFPLTVTSAQKNPTAFYLCASKVERMNTEAFFGQGTRLTVV.

J is TRBJ2-1 and V is TRBV11-3; 14 positions match TRBD2. This CDR3 contains 18 residues. The trim removed 2 bases at V and 6 bases at J, leaving 9 bases unmatched. Germline V gene lookup returns CDR1 SGHNT and CDR2 YENEEA. CDR3 amino acids: CASSLRFVGLAGGNEQFF. CDR3 bases: TGTGCCAGCAGCTTACGGTTCGTAGGACTAGCGGGAGGCAATGAGCAGTTCTTC.

The V and J genes are TRBV4-2 and TRBJ1-6, with D tentatively TRBD1 (5 bases). Per germline, CDR1 LGHNA and CDR2 YNFKEQ. The CDR3 consists of 16 residues. V was trimmed by 0 bases and J by 6 bases, leaving 12 bases between them. The CDR3 sequence is CASSQEFTGSNSPLHF. CDR3 DNA: TGTGCCAGCAGCCAAGAGTTTACAGGAAGTAATTCACCCCTCCACTTT.

V usage is TRBV4-1 and J usage is TRBJ1-3; 11 bases map to TRBD1. The CDR3 is 18 amino acids. V was clipped by 2 bases and J by 0 bases; unmatched bases: 6. The germline V gene has CDR1 MGHRA and CDR2 YSYEKL. The CDR3 DNA reads TGCGCCAGCAGCCAAACCGGGACAGGGGGTTACTCTGGAAACACCATATATTTT. Amino acid sequence: CASSQTGTGGYSGNTIYF.

This clone was counted a single time. The rearrangement joins TRBV7-8 to TRBJ1-1; D may be TRBD1 (5 bases). The CDR3 has 14 residues. The ends were cut back, 1 base at V and 4 bases at J, with 10 bases in the middle. Per germline, CDR1 SGHVS and CDR2 FQNEAQ. For the CDR3, the DNA is TGTGCCAGCAGCTTAGTCGGGGGTGCCACTGAAGCTTTCTTT. Protein: CASSLVGGATEAFF.

The rearrangement links TRBV12-5 to TRBJ1-1; D is unclear. The CDR3 runs to 13 residues. Germline assignment: CDR1 LGHNT and CDR2 FRNRAP. Deletions cut 5 bases from V and 3 bases from J, with 10 bases between. CDR3 residues: CASGALEDTEAFF. The CDR3, as DNA: TGTGCTAGTGGTGCCCTAGAGGACACTGAAGCTTTCTTT.

The rearrangement joins TRBV19 to TRBJ1-5; D is undetermined. This CDR3 has 14 amino acids. Germline-derived CDR1 and CDR2 are LNHDA and SQIVND (reference sequence). Trimming took off 7 bases at V and 4 bases at J, with 14 bases between the two ends. CDR3 region: CASTRRSGNQPQHF. The CDR3 DNA reads TGTGCCAGTACCCGGCGGAGCGGGAATCAGCCCCAGCATTTT.

The V gene is TRBV5-8, the J gene TRBJ2-1; 13 nucleotides align to TRBD2. CDR1 SGHTS and CDR2 YDEGEE come from the germline V gene. V dropped 0 bases and J dropped 9; count of bases not matched to a gene: 9. This CDR3 comprises 17 residues. CDR3 in amino acids: CASSLGTSGRGYFEQFF. CDR3 in DNA: TGTGCCAGCAGCTTGGGGACTAGCGGGAGAGGTTATTTTGAGCAGTTCTTC.

This clone has just one count. This chain uses TRBV19 with TRBJ1-6, with 8 nucleotides matching TRBD1. The CDR3 has 18 residues. J lost 0 bases, V lost 3 bases, and 7 bases had no gene match. Germline V CDR1 and CDR2: LNHDA, SQIVND (reference sequence). CDR3 in DNA: TGTGCCAGTAGTATTGGGACAGGACGAAGCTCCTATAATTCACCCCTCCACTTT. Protein: CASSIGTGRSSYNSPLHF.

The rearrangement uses TRBV15 and TRBJ1-2, with D uncertain. CDR3 length: 14 amino acids. Germline V gene sequence: CDR1 LNHNV, CDR2 YYDKDF (reference sequence). V was clipped by 1 base and J by 2 bases, with 8 bases between them. The CDR3 loop is CATSRVRENYGYTF. CDR3 DNA sequence: TGTGCCACCAGCAGAGTAAGGGAAAACTATGGCTACACCTTC.

This chain connects TRBV5-6 to TRBJ2-3; 9 bases agree with TRBD1. The CDR3 extends over 17 amino acids. V trimming: 5 bases; J trimming: 1 base; junction bases outside the gene matches: 11. Germline values: CDR1 SGHDT, CDR2 YYEEEE. The CDR3 DNA reads as TGTGCCAGCAGACCACCCTACAGGACAGGGGGCACAGATACGCAGTATTTT. Amino acids: CASRPPYRTGGTDTQYF.

Of note for this clone: In the same sample, other DNA sequences code for this CDR3. The chain has TRBV6-1 and TRBJ1-1; no firm D call. Trimming stripped 1 base from V and 1 base from J, with 4 bases between. There are 13 residues in the CDR3. In germline, CDR1 is MNHNS, CDR2 SASEGT. The CDR3 here is CASSEGRNTEAFF. The CDR3 DNA reads TGTGCCAGCAGTGAAGGGCGGAACACTGAAGCTTTCTTT.

The gene calls are TRBV7-9 and TRBJ2-1, with 13 bases matching TRBD2. Trimming removed 5 bases from V and 6 bases from J; junction bases left unmatched: 7. Germline V lookup: CDR1 SEHNR, CDR2 FQNEAQ (reference sequence). The CDR3 spans 16 residues. CDR3 in DNA: TGTGCCAGCAGCCCCGAGGGACTAGCGGGGTTCAATGAGCAGTTCTTC. Translating it yields CASSPEGLAGFNEQFF.